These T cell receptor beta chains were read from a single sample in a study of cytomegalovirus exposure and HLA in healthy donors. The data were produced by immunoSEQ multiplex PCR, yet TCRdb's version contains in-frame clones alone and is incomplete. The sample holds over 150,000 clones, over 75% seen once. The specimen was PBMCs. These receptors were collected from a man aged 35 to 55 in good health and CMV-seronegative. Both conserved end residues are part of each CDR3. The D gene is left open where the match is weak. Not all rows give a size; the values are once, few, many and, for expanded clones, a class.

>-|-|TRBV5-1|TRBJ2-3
CASSLALDTDTQYF
TGCGCCAGCAGCTTGGCCTTAGACACAGATACGCAGTATTTT
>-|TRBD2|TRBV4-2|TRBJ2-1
CASSQEVSRLAGGGSYNEQFF
TGTGCCAGCAGCCAAGAGGTCAGTAGACTAGCGGGGGGGGGCTCCTACAATGAGCAGTTCTTC
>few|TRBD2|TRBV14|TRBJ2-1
CASSHFTSGGTYNEQFF
TGTGCCAGCAGCCACTTTACTAGCGGGGGGACCTACAATGAGCAGTTCTTC
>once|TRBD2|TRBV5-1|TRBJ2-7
CASSLGPSGSSYEQYF
TGCGCCAGCAGCTTGGGTCCTAGCGGGAGCTCCTACGAGCAGTACTTC
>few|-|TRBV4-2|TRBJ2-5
CASSQVLGVGETQYF
TGTGCCAGCAGCCAAGTCCTCGGGGTTGGAGAGACCCAGTACTTC
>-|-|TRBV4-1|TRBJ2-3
CASSQRLGPPTDTQYF
TGCGCCAGCAGCCAAAGGTTGGGGCCACCCACAGATACGCAGTATTTT
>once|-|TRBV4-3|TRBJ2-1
CASSQDSGAYNEQFF
TGCGCCAGCAGCCAAGATAGCGGAGCCTACAATGAGCAGTTCTTC
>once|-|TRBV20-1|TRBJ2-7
CSAPSYYEQYF
TGCAGTGCCCCGTCCTACTACGAGCAGTACTTC
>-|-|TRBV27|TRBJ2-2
CASSLGLNTGELFF
TGTGCCAGCAGTTTAGGCCTTAACACCGGGGAGCTGTTTTTT
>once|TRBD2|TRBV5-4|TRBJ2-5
CASSLGLAGGPQETQYF
TGTGCCAGCAGCTTGGGACTAGCGGGGGGGCCCCAAGAGACCCAGTACTTC
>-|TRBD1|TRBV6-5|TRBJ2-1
CASSYSSRTGEQFF
TGTGCCAGCAGTTACTCCTCCCGGACAGGGGAGCAGTTCTTC
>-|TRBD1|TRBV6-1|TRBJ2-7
CATTGVPSYEQYF
TGTGCCACCACAGGGGTACCTTCCTACGAGCAGTACTTC
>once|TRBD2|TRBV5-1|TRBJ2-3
CASSLAAGGTDTQYF
TGCGCCAGCAGCTTGGCCGCGGGGGGCACAGATACGCAGTATTTT
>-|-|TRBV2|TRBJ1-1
CASSETRREGNTEAFF
TGTGCCAGCAGTGAAACCCGCAGGGAGGGGAACACTGAAGCTTTCTTT
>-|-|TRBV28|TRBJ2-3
CASSWGVTDTQYF
TGTGCCAGCAGCTGGGGGGTCACAGATACGCAGTATTTT
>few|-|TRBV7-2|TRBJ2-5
CASSSAVRETQYF
TGTGCCAGCAGCTCGGCGGTTCGGGAGACCCAGTACTTC
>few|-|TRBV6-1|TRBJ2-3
CASIGGEPSTDTQYF
TGTGCCAGCATAGGAGGTGAGCCTAGCACAGATACGCAGTATTTT
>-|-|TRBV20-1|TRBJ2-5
CSAAGETQYF
TGCAGTGCCGCAGGAGAGACCCAGTACTTC
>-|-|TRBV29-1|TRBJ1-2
CSAGEPLYGYTF
TGCAGCGCCGGGGAGCCACTCTATGGCTACACCTTC
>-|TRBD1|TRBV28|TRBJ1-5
CASRPGRRGGQGSRSNQPQHF
TGTGCCAGCAGACCTGGCCGACGTGGGGGACAGGGAAGTCGCAGCAATCAGCCCCAGCATTTT
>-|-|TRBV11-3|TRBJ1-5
CASSLDPQRSNQPQHF
TGTGCCAGCAGCTTAGATCCCCAGAGGAGCAATCAGCCCCAGCATTTT
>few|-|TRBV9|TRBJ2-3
CASTPTQMAETDTQYF
TGTGCCAGCACCCCGACCCAAATGGCGGAGACAGATACGCAGTATTTT
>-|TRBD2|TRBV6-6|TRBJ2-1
CATAWGGKGNEQFF
TGTGCCACAGCTTGGGGGGGAAAAGGGAATGAGCAGTTCTTC
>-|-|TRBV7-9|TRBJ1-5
CASSFASPGGSQPQHF
TGTGCCAGCAGCTTCGCCTCTCCCGGGGGGAGTCAGCCCCAGCATTTT
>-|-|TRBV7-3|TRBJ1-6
CASSAFDSNNSPLHF
TGTGCCAGCAGCGCCTTCGACAGTAATAATTCACCCCTCCACTTT
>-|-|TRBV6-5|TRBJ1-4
CASSYEGATNEKLFF
TGTGCCAGCAGTTACGAGGGGGCAACTAATGAAAAACTGTTTTTT
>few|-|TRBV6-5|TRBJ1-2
CASSSPGWGGYTF
TGTGCCAGCAGTTCCCCGGGGTGGGGTGGCTACACCTTC
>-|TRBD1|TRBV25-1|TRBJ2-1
CASSVPGQSVRNEQFF
TGTGCCAGCAGTGTCCCGGGACAGTCAGTTCGGAATGAGCAGTTCTTC
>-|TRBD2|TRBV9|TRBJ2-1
CASRGGLADNEQFF
TGTGCCAGCAGGGGGGGACTAGCGGACAATGAGCAGTTCTTC
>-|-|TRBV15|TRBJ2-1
CATSSGRVSYNEQFF
TGTGCCACCAGCAGTGGCCGGGTCTCCTACAATGAGCAGTTCTTC
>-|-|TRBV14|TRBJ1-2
CASSQVGGEGYTF
TGTGCCAGCAGCCAAGTAGGGGGTGAAGGCTACACCTTC
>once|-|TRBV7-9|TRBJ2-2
CASSLTGGPNTGELFF
TGTGCCAGCAGCTTAACCGGGGGACCGAACACCGGGGAGCTGTTTTTT
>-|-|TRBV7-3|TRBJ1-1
CASRIQENTEAFF
TGTGCCAGCCGGATTCAGGAGAACACTGAAGCTTTCTTT
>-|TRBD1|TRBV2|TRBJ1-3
CASSVRDRRHAIYF
TGTGCCAGCAGTGTTAGGGACAGGCGTCATGCCATATATTTT
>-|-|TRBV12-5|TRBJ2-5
CASAVGRWETQYF
TGTGCTAGTGCCGTGGGGAGGTGGGAGACCCAGTACTTC
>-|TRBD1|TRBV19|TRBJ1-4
CASRPDRPNEKLFF
TGTGCCAGTAGACCGGACAGGCCAAATGAAAAACTGTTTTTT
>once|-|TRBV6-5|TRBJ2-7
CASSYSRSYEQYF
TGTGCCAGCAGTTACTCGAGGTCCTACGAGCAGTACTTC
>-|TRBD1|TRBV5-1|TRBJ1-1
CASSSWGQGVFEAFF
TGCGCCAGCAGCTCTTGGGGACAGGGAGTTTTTGAAGCTTTCTTT
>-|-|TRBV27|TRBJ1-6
CASSFREGSPLHF
TGTGCCAGCAGTTTTAGGGAGGGTTCACCCCTCCACTTT
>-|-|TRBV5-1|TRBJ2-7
CASSHRGGPSSYEQYF
TGCGCCAGCAGCCACCGCGGGGGCCCCTCCTCCTACGAGCAGTACTTC
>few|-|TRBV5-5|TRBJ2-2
CASSSGTGELFF
TGTGCCAGCAGCTCCGGGACCGGGGAGCTGTTTTTT
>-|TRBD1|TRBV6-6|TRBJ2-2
CASRRTGGLGELFF
TGTGCCAGCAGGAGAACAGGGGGCCTCGGGGAGCTGTTTTTT
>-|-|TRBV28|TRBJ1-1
CATLPSGRISMGAFF
TGTGCCACCTTACCATCCGGGAGAATCTCTATGGGGGCTTTCTTT
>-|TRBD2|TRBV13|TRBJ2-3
CASSPPEVAGTDTQYF
TGTGCCAGCAGCCCCCCGGAAGTAGCGGGGACAGATACGCAGTATTTT
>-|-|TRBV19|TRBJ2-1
CASAPGLTRGNEQFF
TGTGCCAGCGCTCCGGGACTCACCCGCGGCAATGAGCAGTTCTTC
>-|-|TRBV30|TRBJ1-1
CAWSVQGKKAFF
TGTGCCTGGAGTGTGCAGGGTAAGAAAGCTTTCTTT